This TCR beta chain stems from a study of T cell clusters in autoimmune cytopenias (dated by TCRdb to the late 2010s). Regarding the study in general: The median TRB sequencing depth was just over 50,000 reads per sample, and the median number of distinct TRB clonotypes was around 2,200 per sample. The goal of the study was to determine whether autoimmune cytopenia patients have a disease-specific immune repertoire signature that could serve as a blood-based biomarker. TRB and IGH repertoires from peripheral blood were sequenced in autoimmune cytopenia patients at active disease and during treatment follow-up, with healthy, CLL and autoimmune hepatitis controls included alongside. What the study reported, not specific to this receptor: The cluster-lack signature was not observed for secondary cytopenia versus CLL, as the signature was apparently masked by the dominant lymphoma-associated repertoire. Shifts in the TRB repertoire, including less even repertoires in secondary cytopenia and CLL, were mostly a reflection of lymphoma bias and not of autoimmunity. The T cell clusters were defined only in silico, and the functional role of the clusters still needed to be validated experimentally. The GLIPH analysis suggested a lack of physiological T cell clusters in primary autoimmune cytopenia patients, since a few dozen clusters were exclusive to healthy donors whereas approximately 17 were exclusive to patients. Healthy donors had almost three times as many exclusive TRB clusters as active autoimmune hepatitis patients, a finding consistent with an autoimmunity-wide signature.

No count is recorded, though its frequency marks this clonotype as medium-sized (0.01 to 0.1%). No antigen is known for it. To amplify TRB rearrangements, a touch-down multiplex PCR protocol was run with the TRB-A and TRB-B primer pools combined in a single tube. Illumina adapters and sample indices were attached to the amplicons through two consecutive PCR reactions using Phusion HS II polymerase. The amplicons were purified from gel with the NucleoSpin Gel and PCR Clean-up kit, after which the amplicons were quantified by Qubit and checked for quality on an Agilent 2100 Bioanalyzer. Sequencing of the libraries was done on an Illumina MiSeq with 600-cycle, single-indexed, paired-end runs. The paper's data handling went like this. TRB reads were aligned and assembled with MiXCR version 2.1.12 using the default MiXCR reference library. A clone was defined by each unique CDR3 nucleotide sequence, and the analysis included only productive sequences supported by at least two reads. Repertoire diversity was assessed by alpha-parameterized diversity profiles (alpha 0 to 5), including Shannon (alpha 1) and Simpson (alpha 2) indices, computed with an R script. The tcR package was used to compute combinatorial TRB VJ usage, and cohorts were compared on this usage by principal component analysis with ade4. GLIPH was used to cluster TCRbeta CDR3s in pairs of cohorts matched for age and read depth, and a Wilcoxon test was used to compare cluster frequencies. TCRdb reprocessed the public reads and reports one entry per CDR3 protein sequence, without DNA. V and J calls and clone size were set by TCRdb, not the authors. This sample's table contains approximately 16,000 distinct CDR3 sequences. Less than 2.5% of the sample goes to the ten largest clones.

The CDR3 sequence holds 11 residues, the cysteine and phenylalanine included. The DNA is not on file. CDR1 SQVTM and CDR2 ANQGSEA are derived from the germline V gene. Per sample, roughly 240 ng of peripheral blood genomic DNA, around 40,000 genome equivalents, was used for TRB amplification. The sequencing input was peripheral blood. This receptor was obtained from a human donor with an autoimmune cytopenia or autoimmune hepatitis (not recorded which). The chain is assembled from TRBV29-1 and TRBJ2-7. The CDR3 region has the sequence CSVVGLGEQYF.